A single T cell receptor (beta chain) is shown here with its context. The CDR3 has 16 residues. CDR1 MNHEY and CDR2 SVGAGI come from the germline V gene. The trim removed 2 bases at V and 7 bases at J, leaving 10 bases unmatched. Recruited during active infection, patients (from Seattle) were subsequently followed longitudinally. This record belongs to a study of blood T cell repertoires in COVID-19. As processed by the authors: The assay estimated nucleated cells by amplifying reference gene primers. Assay used: immunoSEQ multiplex PCR; TCRdb lists only in-frame clones, some missing. V, J and clone size are taken as reported in that table, and D and trimming were inferred from the DNA itself. The sample consists of over 100,000 clones, roughly 89% of them appearing once.

The sequence was collected from a man in his 60s with COVID-19, enrolled during active disease. The material sequenced was peripheral blood. The chain joins TRBV6-5 to TRBJ1-5, with TRBD1 matching 8 bases. The CDR3 DNA sequence: TGTGCCAGCAGTTACGCTACCGACAGGGGAGGGCAGCCCCAGCATTTT. Translated, it gives CASSYATDRGGQPQHF.